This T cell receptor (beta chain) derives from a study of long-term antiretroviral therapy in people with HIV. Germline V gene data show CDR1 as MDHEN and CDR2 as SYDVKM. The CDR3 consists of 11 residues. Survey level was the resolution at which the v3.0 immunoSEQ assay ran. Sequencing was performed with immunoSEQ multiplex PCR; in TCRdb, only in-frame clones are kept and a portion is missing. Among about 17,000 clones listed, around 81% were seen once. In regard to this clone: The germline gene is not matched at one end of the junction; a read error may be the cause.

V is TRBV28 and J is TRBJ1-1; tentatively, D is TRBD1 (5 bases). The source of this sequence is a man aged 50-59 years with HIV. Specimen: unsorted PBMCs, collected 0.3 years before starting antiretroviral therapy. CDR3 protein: CASSPGPREIF. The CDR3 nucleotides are TGTGCCAGCAGTCCGGGGCCCAGGGAAATCTTT.